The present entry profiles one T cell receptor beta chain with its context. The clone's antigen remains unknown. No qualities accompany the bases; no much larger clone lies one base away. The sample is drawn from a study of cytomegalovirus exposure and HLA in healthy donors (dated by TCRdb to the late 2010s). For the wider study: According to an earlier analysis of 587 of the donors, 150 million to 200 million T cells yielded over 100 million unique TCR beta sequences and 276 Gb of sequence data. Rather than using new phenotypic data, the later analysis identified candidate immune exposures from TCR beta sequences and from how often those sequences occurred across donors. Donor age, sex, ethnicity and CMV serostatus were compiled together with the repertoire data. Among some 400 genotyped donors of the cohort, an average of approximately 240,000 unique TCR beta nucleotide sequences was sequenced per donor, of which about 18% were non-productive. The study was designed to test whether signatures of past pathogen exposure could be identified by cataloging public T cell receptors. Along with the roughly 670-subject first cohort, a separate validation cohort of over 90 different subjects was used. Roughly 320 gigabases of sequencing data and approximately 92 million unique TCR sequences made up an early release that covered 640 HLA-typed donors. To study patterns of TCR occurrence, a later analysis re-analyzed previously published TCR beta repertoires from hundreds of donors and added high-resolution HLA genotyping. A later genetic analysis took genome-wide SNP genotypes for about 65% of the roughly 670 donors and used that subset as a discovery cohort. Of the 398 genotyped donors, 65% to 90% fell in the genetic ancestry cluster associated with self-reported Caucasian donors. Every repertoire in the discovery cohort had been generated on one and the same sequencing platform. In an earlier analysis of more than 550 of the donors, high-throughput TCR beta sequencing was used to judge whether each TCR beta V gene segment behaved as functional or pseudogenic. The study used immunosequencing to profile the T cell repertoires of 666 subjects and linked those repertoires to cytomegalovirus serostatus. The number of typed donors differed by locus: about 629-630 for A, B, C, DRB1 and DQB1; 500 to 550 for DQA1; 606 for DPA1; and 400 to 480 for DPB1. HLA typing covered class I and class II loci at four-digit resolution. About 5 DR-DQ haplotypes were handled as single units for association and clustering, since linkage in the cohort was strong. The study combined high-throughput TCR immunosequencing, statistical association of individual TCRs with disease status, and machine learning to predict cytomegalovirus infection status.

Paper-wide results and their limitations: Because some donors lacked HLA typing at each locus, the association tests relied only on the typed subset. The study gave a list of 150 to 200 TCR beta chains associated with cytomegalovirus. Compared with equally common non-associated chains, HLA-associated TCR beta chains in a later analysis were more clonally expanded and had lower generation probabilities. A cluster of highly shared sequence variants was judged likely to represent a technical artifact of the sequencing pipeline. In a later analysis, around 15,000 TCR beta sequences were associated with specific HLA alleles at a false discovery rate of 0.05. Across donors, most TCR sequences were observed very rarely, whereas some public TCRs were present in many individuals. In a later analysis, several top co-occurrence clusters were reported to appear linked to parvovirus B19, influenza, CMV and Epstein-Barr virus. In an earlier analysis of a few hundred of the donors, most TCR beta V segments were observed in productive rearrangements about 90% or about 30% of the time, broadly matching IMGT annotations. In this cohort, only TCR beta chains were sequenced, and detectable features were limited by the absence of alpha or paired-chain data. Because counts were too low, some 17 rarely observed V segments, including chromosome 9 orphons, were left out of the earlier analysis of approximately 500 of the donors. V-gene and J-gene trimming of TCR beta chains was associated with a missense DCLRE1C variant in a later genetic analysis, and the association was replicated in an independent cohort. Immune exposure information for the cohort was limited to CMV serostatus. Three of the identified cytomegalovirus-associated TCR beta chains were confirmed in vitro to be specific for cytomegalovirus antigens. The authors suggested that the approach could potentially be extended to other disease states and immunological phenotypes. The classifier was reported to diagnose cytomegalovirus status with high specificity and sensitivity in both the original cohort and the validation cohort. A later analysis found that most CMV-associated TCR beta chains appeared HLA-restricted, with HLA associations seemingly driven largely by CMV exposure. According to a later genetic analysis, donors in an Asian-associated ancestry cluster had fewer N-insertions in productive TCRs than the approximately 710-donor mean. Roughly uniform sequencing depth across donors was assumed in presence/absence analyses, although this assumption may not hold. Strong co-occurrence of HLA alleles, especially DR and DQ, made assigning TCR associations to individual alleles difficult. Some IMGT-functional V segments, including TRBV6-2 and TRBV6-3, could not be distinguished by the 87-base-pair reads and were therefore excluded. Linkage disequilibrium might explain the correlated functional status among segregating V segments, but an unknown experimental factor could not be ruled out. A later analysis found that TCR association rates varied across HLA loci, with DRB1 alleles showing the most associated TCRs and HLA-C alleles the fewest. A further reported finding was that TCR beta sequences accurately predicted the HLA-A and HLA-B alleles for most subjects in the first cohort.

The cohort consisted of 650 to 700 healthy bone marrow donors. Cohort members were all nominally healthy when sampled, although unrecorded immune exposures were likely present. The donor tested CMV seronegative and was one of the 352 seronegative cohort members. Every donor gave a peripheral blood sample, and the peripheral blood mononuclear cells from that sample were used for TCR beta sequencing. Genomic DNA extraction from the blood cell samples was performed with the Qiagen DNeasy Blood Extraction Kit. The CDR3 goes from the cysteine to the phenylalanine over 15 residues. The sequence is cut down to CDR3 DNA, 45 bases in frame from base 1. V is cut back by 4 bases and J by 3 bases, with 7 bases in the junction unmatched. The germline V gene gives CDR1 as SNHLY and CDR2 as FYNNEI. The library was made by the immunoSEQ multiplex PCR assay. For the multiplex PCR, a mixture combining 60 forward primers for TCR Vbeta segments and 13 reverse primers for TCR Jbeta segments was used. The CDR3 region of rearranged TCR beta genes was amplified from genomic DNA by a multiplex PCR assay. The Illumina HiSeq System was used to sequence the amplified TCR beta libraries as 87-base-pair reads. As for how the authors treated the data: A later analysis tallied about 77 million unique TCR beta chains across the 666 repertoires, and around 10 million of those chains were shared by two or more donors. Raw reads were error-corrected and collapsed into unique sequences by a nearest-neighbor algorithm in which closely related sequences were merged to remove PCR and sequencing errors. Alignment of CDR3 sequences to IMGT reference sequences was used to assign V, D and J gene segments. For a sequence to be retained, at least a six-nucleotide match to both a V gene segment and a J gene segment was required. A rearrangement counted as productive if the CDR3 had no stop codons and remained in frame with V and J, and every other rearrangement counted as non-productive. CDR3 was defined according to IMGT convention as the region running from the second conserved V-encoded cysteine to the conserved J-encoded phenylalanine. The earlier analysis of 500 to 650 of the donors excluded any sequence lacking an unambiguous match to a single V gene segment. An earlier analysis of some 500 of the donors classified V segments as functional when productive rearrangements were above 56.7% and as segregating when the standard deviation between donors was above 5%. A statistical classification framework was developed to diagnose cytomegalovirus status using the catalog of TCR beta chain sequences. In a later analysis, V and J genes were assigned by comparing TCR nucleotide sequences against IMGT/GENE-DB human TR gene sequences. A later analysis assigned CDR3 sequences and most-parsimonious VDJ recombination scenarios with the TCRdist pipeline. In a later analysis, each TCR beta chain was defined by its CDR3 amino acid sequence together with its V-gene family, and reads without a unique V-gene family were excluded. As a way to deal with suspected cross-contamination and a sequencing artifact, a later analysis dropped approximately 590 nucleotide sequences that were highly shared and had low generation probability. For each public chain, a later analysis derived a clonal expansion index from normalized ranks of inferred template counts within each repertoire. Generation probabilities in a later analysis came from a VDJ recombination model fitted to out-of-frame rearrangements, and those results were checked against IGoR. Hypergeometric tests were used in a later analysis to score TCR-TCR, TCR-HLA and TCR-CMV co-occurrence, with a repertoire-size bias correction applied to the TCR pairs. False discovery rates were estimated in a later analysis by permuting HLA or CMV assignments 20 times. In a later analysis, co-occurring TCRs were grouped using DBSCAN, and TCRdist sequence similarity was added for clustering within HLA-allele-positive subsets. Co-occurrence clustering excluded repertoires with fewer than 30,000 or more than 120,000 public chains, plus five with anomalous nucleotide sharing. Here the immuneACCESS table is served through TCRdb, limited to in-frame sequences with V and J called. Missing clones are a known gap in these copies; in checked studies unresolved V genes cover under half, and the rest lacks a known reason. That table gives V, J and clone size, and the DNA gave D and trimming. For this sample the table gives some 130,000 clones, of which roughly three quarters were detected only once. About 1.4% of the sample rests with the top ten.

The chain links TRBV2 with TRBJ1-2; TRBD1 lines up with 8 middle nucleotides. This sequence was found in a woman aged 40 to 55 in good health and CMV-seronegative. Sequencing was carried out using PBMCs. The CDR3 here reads CASSVVSGGDYGYTF. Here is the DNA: TGTGCCAGCAGTGTGGTTTCAGGGGGCGACTATGGCTACACCTTC.